This is a list of T cell receptor beta chains from one sample in a study of OX40 agonist ivuxolimab in advanced cancers. The data were produced by immunoSEQ multiplex PCR, yet TCRdb's version contains in-frame clones alone and is incomplete. The sample records roughly 79,000 clones, 85% being singletons. The sample in question was CD4+ or CD8+ T cells sorted from blood, obtained in a trial of the OX40 agonist ivuxolimab. These receptors were obtained from an adult with an advanced solid tumor such as melanoma, head and neck, liver or kidney cancer. Each CDR3 is given with its conserved first and last residue. A D gene is named only where the DNA matches it firmly. A row's size may be missing; if present it is once, few, many or a size class.

V: TRBV5-5
D: TRBD1
J: TRBJ2-3
size: .
CDR3: CASIRDRGPSTDTQYF
DNA: TGTGCCTCTATCCGGGACAGGGGGCCTAGCACAGATACGCAGTATTTT

V: TRBV2
D: .
J: TRBJ2-1
size: .
CDR3: CASSDRDWSSSYNEQFF
DNA: TGTGCCAGCAGTGACCGGGACTGGTCGAGCTCCTACAATGAGCAGTTCTTC

V: TRBV19
D: .
J: TRBJ1-1
size: .
CDR3: CASSIVLGLDTEAFF
DNA: TGTGCCAGTAGTATAGTACTGGGACTGGATACTGAAGCTTTCTTT

V: TRBV6-6
D: .
J: TRBJ1-2
size: .
CDR3: CASSYASNYGYTF
DNA: TGTGCCAGCAGTTACGCTAGTAACTATGGCTACACCTTC

V: TRBV5-8
D: .
J: TRBJ2-7
size: .
CDR3: CASSLGGYVQYF
DNA: TGTGCCAGCAGCTTAGGAGGGTACGTGCAGTACTTC

V: TRBV2
D: .
J: TRBJ1-4
size: .
CDR3: CASSVSGGNEKLFF
DNA: TGTGCCAGCAGTGTCTCCGGAGGTAATGAAAAACTGTTTTTT

V: TRBV5-6
D: TRBD1
J: TRBJ1-5
size: .
CDR3: CASSFTGVNQPQHF
DNA: TGTGCCAGCAGCTTTACAGGGGTAAATCAGCCCCAGCATTTT

V: TRBV5-1
D: .
J: TRBJ2-3
size: .
CDR3: CASSLSGRISIHTDTQYF
DNA: TGCGCCAGCAGCTTAAGCGGAAGAATCTCAATTCACACAGATACGCAGTATTTT

V: TRBV6-1
D: .
J: TRBJ2-2
size: .
CDR3: CASKHGDTGELFF
DNA: TGTGCCAGCAAACATGGGGACACCGGGGAGCTGTTTTTT

V: TRBV27
D: .
J: TRBJ1-2
size: .
CDR3: CASIPTGPYGYTF
DNA: TGTGCCAGCATTCCAACAGGACCCTATGGCTACACCTTC

V: TRBV19
D: .
J: TRBJ1-4
size: .
CDR3: CASSMWSHNEKLFF
DNA: TGTGCCAGTAGTATGTGGAGCCACAATGAAAAACTGTTTTTT

V: TRBV6-5
D: TRBD1
J: TRBJ2-2
size: once
CDR3: CASSRDRNTGELFF
DNA: TGTGCCAGCAGTCGGGACAGGAACACCGGGGAGCTGTTTTTT

V: TRBV5-1
D: .
J: TRBJ2-5
size: .
CDR3: CASSTNGGTGIGETQYF
DNA: TGCGCCAGCAGCACGAACGGGGGCACTGGGATTGGCGAGACCCAGTACTTC

V: TRBV10-1
D: TRBD2
J: TRBJ2-1
size: .
CDR3: CASSESGLAEQFF
DNA: TGCGCCAGCAGTGAGTCGGGACTAGCGGAGCAGTTCTTC

V: TRBV19
D: .
J: TRBJ1-1
size: .
CDR3: CASSHDRSGDEAFF
DNA: TGTGCCAGTAGTCATGACAGGTCCGGGGATGAAGCTTTCTTT

V: TRBV5-1
D: .
J: TRBJ1-3
size: .
CDR3: CASSPEGSGNTIYF
DNA: TGCGCCAGCAGCCCCGAGGGAAGTGGAAACACCATATATTTT

V: TRBV28
D: .
J: TRBJ2-1
size: .
CDR3: CASRGLGWDSPAADNEQFF
DNA: TGTGCCAGCAGGGGGCTGGGGTGGGACTCCCCTGCCGCGGACAATGAGCAGTTCTTC

V: TRBV18
D: .
J: TRBJ2-7
size: .
CDR3: CASSPSRVGEQYF
DNA: TGTGCCAGCTCACCATCGAGGGTTGGCGAGCAGTACTTC

V: TRBV7-9
D: .
J: TRBJ2-2
size: .
CDR3: CASSLVGAPTGELFF
DNA: TGTGCCAGCAGCTTAGTGGGGGCGCCTACCGGGGAGCTGTTTTTT

V: TRBV19
D: .
J: TRBJ2-4
size: .
CDR3: CASSIAGAKNIQYF
DNA: TGTGCCAGTAGTATAGCAGGGGCCAAAAACATTCAGTACTTC

V: TRBV5-1
D: .
J: TRBJ2-4
size: .
CDR3: CASSFDRGVGIQYF
DNA: TGCGCCAGCAGCTTTGACCGTGGAGTAGGCATTCAGTACTTC

V: TRBV5-1
D: .
J: TRBJ2-7
size: .
CDR3: CASSLEVVPQYF
DNA: TGCGCCAGCAGCTTGGAGGTGGTCCCGCAGTACTTC

V: TRBV5-6
D: .
J: TRBJ2-1
size: .
CDR3: CASSLARSWGELFF
DNA: TGTGCCAGCAGCTTGGCCCGTAGCTGGGGTGAACTGTTCTTC

V: TRBV5-1
D: TRBD2
J: TRBJ2-3
size: .
CDR3: CASSSRNSGLPTDTQYF
DNA: TGCGCCAGCAGCTCAAGGAATAGCGGGCTACCCACAGATACGCAGTATTTT

V: TRBV18
D: TRBD1
J: TRBJ1-2
size: .
CDR3: CASSLGQGEDYGYTF
DNA: TGTGCCAGCTCACTCGGACAGGGTGAAGACTATGGCTACACCTTC

V: TRBV5-6
D: .
J: TRBJ2-1
size: .
CDR3: CASSLRRSSYNEQFF
DNA: TGTGCCAGCAGCTTGAGGCGGAGCTCCTACAATGAGCAGTTCTTC

V: TRBV28
D: .
J: TRBJ2-1
size: once
CDR3: CASSLFTTLSYNEQFF
DNA: TGTGCCAGCAGTTTATTCACTACGCTCTCCTACAATGAGCAGTTCTTC

V: TRBV5-1
D: TRBD2
J: TRBJ2-1
size: .
CDR3: CASSLFRREPPSYNEQFF
DNA: TGCGCCAGCAGCTTGTTCCGGCGGGAGCCCCCCTCCTACAATGAGCAGTTCTTC